The T cell receptor (beta chain) described here comes from a study of response to subunit inactivated influenza vaccine. This clonotype was detected a few times. TCRdb re-called the RT-PCR reads through MiXCR, storing one row per CDR3 protein. Of about 570,000 distinct CDR3 sequences listed, around 11% are singletons. The sample also formed part of further work on T cells expressing NK-cell markers. From that report: What made the TCR beta cDNA was 5'RACE template switching with UMIs.

The input for sequencing was PBMCs from blood, taken on the day of vaccination. The clonotype originates from a man in his fifties or sixties who received an inactivated influenza vaccine.

CDR3 DNA sequence: TGTGCCAGCAGCGGAGAGGTTGGGGGGCTATCCGAGCAGTACTTC. It encodes CASSGEVGGLSEQYF. The rearrangement joins TRBV7-2 to TRBJ2-7; D is tentatively TRBD1 or TRBD2 (6 bases each). Germline assignment: CDR1 SGHTA and CDR2 FQGNSA. V lost 5 bases, J lost 6 bases, and 20 bases lay in between. The CDR3 is made up of 15 amino acids.